A selection of T cell receptor beta chains follows, all from one sample in a study of shared clonotypes between healthy human individuals. TCRdb's copy holds only in-frame clones and misses some; the assay was immunoSEQ multiplex PCR. The table records around 990,000 clones, roughly 80% of them present only once. Source material: memory CD4+ T cells from PBMCs. These receptors all stem from a man between 18 and 35 years old in good health. Some clones in this sample may be carry-over from other donors' samples. Each CDR3 is given with its conserved first and last residue. The D gene is left open where the match is weak. Size is stated for part of the rows, as once, few or many counts, or as a class when the clone is expanded.

v_gene: TRBV11-2; j_gene: TRBJ1-1; d_gene: .; abundance: few; CDR3nt: TGTGCCAGCAGCCTAAGGACGGGAGACTCGAACACTGAAGCTTTCTTT; CDR3aa: CASSLRTGDSNTEAFF
v_gene: TRBV23-1; j_gene: TRBJ2-3; d_gene: .; abundance: .; CDR3nt: TGCGCCAGCAGTCAACCCCCCCTTGGGGGGCCGGGGACAGATACGCAGTATTTT; CDR3aa: CASSQPPLGGPGTDTQYF
v_gene: TRBV18; j_gene: TRBJ1-6; d_gene: .; abundance: .; CDR3nt: TGTGCCACCACGAGCCAGGGACCGAATAATTCACCCCTCCACTTT; CDR3aa: CATTSQGPNNSPLHF
v_gene: TRBV6-5; j_gene: TRBJ2-1; d_gene: .; abundance: .; CDR3nt: TGTGCCAGCAGTTATGGGCCAAACAATGAGCAGTTCTTC; CDR3aa: CASSYGPNNEQFF
v_gene: TRBV7-2; j_gene: TRBJ1-1; d_gene: .; abundance: .; CDR3nt: TGTGCCAGCAGTTTGGAGTTTGGGGTTTTCACTGAAGCTTTCTTT; CDR3aa: CASSLEFGVFTEAFF
v_gene: TRBV28; j_gene: TRBJ1-5; d_gene: TRBD1; abundance: .; CDR3nt: TGTGCCAGCAGTAAACAGGGGAGATCGGGTCAGCCCCAGCATTTT; CDR3aa: CASSKQGRSGQPQHF
v_gene: TRBV28; j_gene: TRBJ1-1; d_gene: .; abundance: .; CDR3nt: TGTGCCAGCATTCCTTATGGGTACACTGAAGCTTTCTTT; CDR3aa: CASIPYGYTEAFF
v_gene: TRBV6-4; j_gene: TRBJ2-2; d_gene: .; abundance: .; CDR3nt: TGTGCCAGCAGTGACTCGAGAGACACCGGGGAGCTGTTTTTT; CDR3aa: CASSDSRDTGELFF
v_gene: TRBV5-1; j_gene: TRBJ2-7; d_gene: .; abundance: once; CDR3nt: TGCGCCAGCAGCTCCCGCGGGACACCCACCTACGAGCAGTACTTC; CDR3aa: CASSSRGTPTYEQYF
v_gene: TRBV6-1; j_gene: TRBJ1-2; d_gene: TRBD1; abundance: .; CDR3nt: TGTGCCAGCATGACAGGGGGTAACTATGGCTACACCTTC; CDR3aa: CASMTGGNYGYTF
v_gene: TRBV9; j_gene: TRBJ2-6; d_gene: .; abundance: .; CDR3nt: TGTGCCAGCAGCGCCAGCTCTGGGGCCAACGTCCTGACTTTC; CDR3aa: CASSASSGANVLTF
v_gene: TRBV5-4; j_gene: TRBJ1-2; d_gene: .; abundance: .; CDR3nt: TGTGCCAGCAGCCCACGGACACCGTCGAATTCGCTTGGCTACACCTTC; CDR3aa: CASSPRTPSNSLGYTF
v_gene: TRBV5-8; j_gene: TRBJ2-5; d_gene: TRBD2; abundance: once; CDR3nt: TGTGCCAGCAGCCGAGGGACTAGCGGGAGTATTAACCAAGAGACCCAGTACTTC; CDR3aa: CASSRGTSGSINQETQYF
v_gene: TRBV5-1; j_gene: TRBJ1-4; d_gene: .; abundance: .; CDR3nt: TGCGCCAGCAGCTTGGCCAGAACCGCAACTAATGAAAAACTGTTTTTT; CDR3aa: CASSLARTATNEKLFF
v_gene: TRBV6-5; j_gene: TRBJ2-3; d_gene: TRBD1; abundance: .; CDR3nt: TGTGCCAGCAGCAAGGACAGGTACACAGATACGCAGTATTTT; CDR3aa: CASSKDRYTDTQYF
v_gene: TRBV6-6; j_gene: TRBJ2-4; d_gene: .; abundance: .; CDR3nt: TGTGCCAGCAGTTACTCGCAGGGTACAGCCAAAAACATTCAGTACTTC; CDR3aa: CASSYSQGTAKNIQYF
v_gene: TRBV28; j_gene: TRBJ1-5; d_gene: .; abundance: few; CDR3nt: TGTGCCAGCAGCCTGAGGGAGCCCCAGCATTTT; CDR3aa: CASSLREPQHF
v_gene: TRBV19; j_gene: TRBJ2-2; d_gene: .; abundance: .; CDR3nt: TGTGCCAGTAGGGTCGAAAGGACTCCTTCCGGGGAGCTGTTTTTT; CDR3aa: CASRVERTPSGELFF
v_gene: TRBV2; j_gene: TRBJ1-5; d_gene: TRBD1; abundance: .; CDR3nt: TGTGCCAGCAGCCAACAACGGGACAGGGGGAATCAGCCCCAGCATTTT; CDR3aa: CASSQQRDRGNQPQHF
v_gene: TRBV5-4; j_gene: TRBJ2-3; d_gene: TRBD2; abundance: .; CDR3nt: TGTGCCAGCAGCTTAAAACTAGCGGGAGTTTCAGATACGCAGTATTTT; CDR3aa: CASSLKLAGVSDTQYF
v_gene: TRBV7-3; j_gene: TRBJ2-6; d_gene: .; abundance: .; CDR3nt: TGTGCCAGCAGCGAAAGGTGGGCTGGGGCCAACGTCCTGACTTTC; CDR3aa: CASSERWAGANVLTF
v_gene: TRBV30; j_gene: TRBJ2-2; d_gene: .; abundance: .; CDR3nt: TGTGCCTGGGGTCTCTTTAATTTGGGGCTGTTTTTT; CDR3aa: CAWGLFNLGLFF
v_gene: TRBV28; j_gene: TRBJ1-2; d_gene: TRBD1; abundance: .; CDR3nt: TGTGCCAGCAGACAGGGGGCTGTCTATGGCTACACCTTC; CDR3aa: CASRQGAVYGYTF
v_gene: TRBV30; j_gene: TRBJ1-5; d_gene: .; abundance: .; CDR3nt: TGTGCCTGGAGTCCAGATAGCAATCAGCCCCAGCATTTT; CDR3aa: CAWSPDSNQPQHF
v_gene: TRBV27; j_gene: TRBJ1-6; d_gene: .; abundance: .; CDR3nt: TGTGCCAGCAGTGCCGGCTCCTATAATTCACCCCTCCACTTT; CDR3aa: CASSAGSYNSPLHF
v_gene: TRBV11-3; j_gene: TRBJ2-1; d_gene: .; abundance: .; CDR3nt: TGTGCCAGCAGCCCTTTGGGGAGCTCCTACAATGAGCAGTTCTTC; CDR3aa: CASSPLGSSYNEQFF
v_gene: TRBV29-1; j_gene: TRBJ2-4; d_gene: .; abundance: .; CDR3nt: TGCAGCGTTGAGGTAGCGGAAATGGGCATTCAGTACTTC; CDR3aa: CSVEVAEMGIQYF
v_gene: TRBV7-3; j_gene: TRBJ1-1; d_gene: .; abundance: .; CDR3nt: TGTGCCAGCAGCCACAGGGATGGATCTGAAGCTTTCTTT; CDR3aa: CASSHRDGSEAFF
v_gene: TRBV6-1; j_gene: TRBJ1-1; d_gene: .; abundance: .; CDR3nt: TGTGCCAGCCCTGAAGGGGGTCTGAAGACTGAAGCTTTCTTT; CDR3aa: CASPEGGLKTEAFF